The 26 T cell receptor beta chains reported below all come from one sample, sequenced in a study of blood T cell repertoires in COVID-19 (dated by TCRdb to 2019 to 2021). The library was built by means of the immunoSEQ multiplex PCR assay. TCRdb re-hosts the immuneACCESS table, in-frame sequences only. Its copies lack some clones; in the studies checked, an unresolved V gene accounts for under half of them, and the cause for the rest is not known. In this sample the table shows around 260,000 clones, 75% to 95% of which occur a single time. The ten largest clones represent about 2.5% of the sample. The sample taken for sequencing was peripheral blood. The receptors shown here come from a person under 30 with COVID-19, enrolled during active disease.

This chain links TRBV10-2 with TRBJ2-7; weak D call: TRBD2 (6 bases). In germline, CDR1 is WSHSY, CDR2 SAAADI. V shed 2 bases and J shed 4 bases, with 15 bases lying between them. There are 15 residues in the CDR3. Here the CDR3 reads CASSEVVGGVYEQYF. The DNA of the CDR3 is TGCGCCAGCAGTGAGGTGGTGGGCGGGGTATACGAGCAGTACTTC.

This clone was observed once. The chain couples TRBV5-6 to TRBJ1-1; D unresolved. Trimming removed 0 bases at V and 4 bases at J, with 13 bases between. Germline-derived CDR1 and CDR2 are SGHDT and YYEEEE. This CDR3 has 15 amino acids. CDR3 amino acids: CASSLGTSWVTEAFF. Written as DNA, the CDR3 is TGTGCCAGCAGCTTGGGGACTTCCTGGGTCACTGAAGCTTTCTTT.

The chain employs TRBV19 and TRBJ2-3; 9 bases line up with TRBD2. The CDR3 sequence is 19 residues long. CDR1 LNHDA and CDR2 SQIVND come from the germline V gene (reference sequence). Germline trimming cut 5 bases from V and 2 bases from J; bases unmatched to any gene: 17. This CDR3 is CASSWFAGGPAGLTDTQYF. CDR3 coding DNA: TGTGCCAGTAGTTGGTTCGCGGGAGGGCCGGCTGGCCTCACAGATACGCAGTATTTT.

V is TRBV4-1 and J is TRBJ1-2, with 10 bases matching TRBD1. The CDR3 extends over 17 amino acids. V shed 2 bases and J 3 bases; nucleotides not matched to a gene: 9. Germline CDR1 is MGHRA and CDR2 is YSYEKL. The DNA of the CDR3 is TGCGCCAGCAGCCAAACCCCCGGGACAGGGGACCACTATGGCTACACCTTC. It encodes CASSQTPGTGDHYGYTF.

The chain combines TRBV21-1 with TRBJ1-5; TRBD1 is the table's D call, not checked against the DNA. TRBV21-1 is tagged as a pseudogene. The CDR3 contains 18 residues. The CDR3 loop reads CASRRDKATEYSNQPQHF. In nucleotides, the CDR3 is TGTGCCAGCAGGAGGGACAAGGCAACCGAATATAGCAATCAGCCCCAGCATTTT.

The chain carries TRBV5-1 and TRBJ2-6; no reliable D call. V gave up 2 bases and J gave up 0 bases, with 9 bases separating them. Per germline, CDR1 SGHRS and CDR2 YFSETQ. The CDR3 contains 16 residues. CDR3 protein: CASSFIHRSGANVLTF. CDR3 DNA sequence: TGCGCCAGCAGCTTTATACACCGCTCTGGGGCCAACGTCCTGACTTTC.

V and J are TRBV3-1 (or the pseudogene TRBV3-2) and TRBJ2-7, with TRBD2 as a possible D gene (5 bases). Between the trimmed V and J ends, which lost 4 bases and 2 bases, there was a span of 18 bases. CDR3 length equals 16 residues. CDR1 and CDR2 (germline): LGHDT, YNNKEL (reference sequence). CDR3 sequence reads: CASSRETGGGPYEQYF. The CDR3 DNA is TGTGCCAGCAGCCGGGAGACGGGTGGAGGCCCCTACGAGCAGTACTTC.

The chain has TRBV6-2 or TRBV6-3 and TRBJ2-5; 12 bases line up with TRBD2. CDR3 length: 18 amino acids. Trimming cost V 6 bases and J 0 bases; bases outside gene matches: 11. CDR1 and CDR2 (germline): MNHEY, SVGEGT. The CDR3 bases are TGTGCCAGCAGCCTACTAGCGGGAGGTTCTCATTACCAAGAGACCCAGTACTTC. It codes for CASSLLAGGSHYQETQYF.

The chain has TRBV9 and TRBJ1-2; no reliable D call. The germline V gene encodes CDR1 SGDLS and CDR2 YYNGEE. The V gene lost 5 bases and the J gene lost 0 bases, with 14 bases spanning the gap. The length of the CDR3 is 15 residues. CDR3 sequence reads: CASRAHEDPNYGYTF. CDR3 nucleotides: TGTGCCAGCAGGGCCCACGAGGATCCTAACTATGGCTACACCTTC.

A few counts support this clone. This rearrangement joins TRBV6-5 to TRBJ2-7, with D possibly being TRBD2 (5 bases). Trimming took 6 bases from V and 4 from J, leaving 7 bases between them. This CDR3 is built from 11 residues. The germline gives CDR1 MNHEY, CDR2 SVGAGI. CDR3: CASSRGYEQYF. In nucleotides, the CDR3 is TGTGCCAGCAGCCGGGGTTACGAGCAGTACTTC.

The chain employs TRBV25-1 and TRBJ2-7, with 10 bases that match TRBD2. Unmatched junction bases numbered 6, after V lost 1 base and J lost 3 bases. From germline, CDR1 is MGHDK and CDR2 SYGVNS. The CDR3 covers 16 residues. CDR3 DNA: TGTGCCAGCAGTGAATTTAGAACTAGCGGGAACTACGAGCAGTACTTC. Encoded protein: CASSEFRTSGNYEQYF.

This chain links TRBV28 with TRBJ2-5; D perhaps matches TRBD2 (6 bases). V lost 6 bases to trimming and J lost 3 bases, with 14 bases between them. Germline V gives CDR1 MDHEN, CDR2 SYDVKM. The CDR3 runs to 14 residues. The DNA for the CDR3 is TGTGCCAGCAGACTGGCGGGGCGGGAAGAGACCCAGTACTTC. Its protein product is CASRLAGREETQYF. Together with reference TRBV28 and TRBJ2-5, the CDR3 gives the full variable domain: DVKVTQSSRYLVKRTGEKVFLECVQDMDHENMFWYRQDPGLGLRLIYFSYDVKMKEKGDIPEGYSVSREKKERFSLILESASTNQTSMYLCASRLAGREETQYFGPGTRLLVL.

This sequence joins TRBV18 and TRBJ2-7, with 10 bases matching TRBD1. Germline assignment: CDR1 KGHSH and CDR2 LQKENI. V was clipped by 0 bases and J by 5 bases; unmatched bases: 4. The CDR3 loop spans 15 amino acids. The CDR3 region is CASSPPGTGVDEQYF. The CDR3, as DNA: TGTGCCAGCTCACCACCAGGGACAGGGGTAGACGAGCAGTACTTC.

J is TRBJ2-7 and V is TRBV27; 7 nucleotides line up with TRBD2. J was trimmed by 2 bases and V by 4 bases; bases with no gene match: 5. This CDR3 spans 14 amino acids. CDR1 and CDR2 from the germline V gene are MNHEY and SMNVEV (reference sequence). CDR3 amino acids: CASSWEGGPYEQYF. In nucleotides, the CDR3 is TGTGCCAGCAGTTGGGAGGGAGGCCCCTACGAGCAGTACTTC.

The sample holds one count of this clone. In nucleotides, the CDR3 is TGTGCCAGCAGCTTGACGGGGGGTGCCAGCGAGCAGTACTTC. Amino acids: CASSLTGGASEQYF. J is TRBJ2-7 and V is TRBV5-5; 7 bases line up with TRBD2. Germline V gives CDR1 SGHKS, CDR2 YYEKEE (reference sequence). Trimming cost V 1 base and J 6 bases; bases outside gene matches: 7. The CDR3 totals 14 residues.

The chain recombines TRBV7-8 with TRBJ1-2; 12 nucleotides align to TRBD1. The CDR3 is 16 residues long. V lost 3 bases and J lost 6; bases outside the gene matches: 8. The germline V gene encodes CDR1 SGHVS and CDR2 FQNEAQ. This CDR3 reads CASSFEGTGGFNGYTF. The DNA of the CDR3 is TGTGCCAGCAGCTTTGAGGGGACAGGGGGCTTTAATGGCTACACCTTC.

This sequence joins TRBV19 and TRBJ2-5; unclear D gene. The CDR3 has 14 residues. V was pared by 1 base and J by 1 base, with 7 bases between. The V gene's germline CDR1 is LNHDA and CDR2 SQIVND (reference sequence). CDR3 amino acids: CASSIGYSQETQYF. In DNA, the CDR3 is TGTGCCAGTAGTATAGGGTACAGCCAAGAGACCCAGTACTTC.

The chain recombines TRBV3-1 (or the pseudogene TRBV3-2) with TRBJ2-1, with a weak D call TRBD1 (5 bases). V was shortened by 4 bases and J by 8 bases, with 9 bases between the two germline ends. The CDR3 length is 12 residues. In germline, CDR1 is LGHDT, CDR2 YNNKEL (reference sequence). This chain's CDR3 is CASSLWGYEQFF. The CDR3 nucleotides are TGTGCCAGCAGCCTCTGGGGCTATGAGCAGTTCTTC.

As DNA, the CDR3 is TGTGCCAGCAGCCCAGATCCCTCCTACGAGCAGTACTTC. Translated: CASSPDPSYEQYF. The genes are TRBV6-5 and TRBJ2-7; D not certain. CDR3 length: 13 residues. V was cut by 6 bases and J by 0 bases, with 9 bases left in between. Germline loops: CDR1 MNHEY, CDR2 SVGAGI.

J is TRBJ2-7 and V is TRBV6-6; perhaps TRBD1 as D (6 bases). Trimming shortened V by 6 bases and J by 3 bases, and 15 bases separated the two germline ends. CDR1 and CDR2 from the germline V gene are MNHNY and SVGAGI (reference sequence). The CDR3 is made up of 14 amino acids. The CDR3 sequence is CASSNYGGGYEQYF. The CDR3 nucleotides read TGTGCCAGCAGCAACTATGGGGGCGGCTACGAGCAGTACTTC.

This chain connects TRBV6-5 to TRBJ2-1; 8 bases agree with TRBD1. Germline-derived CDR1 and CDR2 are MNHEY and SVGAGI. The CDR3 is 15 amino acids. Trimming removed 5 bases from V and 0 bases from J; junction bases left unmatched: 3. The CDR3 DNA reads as TGTGCCAGCAGTCTGACAGGGGTCTCCTACAATGAGCAGTTCTTC. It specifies CASSLTGVSYNEQFF.

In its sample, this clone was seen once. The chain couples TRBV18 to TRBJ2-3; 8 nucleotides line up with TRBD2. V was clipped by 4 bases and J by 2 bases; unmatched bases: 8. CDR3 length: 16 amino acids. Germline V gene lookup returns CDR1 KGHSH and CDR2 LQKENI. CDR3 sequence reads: CASSLLSGSNTDTQYF. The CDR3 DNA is TGTGCCAGCTCACTACTGAGCGGGAGTAACACAGATACGCAGTATTTT.

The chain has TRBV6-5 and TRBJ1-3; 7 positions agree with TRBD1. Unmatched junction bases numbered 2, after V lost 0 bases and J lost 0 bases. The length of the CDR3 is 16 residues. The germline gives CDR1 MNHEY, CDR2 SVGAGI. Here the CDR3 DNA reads TGTGCCAGCAGTTACTCGGGGACAGCCTCTGGAAACACCATATATTTT. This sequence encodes CASSYSGTASGNTIYF.

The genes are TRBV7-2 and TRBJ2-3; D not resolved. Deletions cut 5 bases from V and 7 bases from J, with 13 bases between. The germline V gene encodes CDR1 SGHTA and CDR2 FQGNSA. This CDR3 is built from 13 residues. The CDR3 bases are TGTGCCAGCAGCACGGGTCGACTTAATACGCAGTATTTT. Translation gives CASSTGRLNTQYF.

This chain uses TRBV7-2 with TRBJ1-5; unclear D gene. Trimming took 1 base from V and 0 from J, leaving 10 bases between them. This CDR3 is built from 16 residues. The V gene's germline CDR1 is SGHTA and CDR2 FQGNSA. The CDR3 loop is CASSLGYSHSNQPQHF. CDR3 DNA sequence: TGTGCCAGCAGCTTAGGATACAGCCATAGCAATCAGCCCCAGCATTTT.

CDR3 coding DNA: TGTGCCAGCAGCCCCCGACAGGGGGTGGCCTACAATGAGCAGTTCTTC. This encodes CASSPRQGVAYNEQFF. This chain joins TRBV9 and TRBJ2-1; TRBD1 agrees at 9 bases. The J segment lost 2 bases and the V segment lost 4 bases, leaving 7 bases of the junction unmatched. The CDR3 length is 16 residues. Germline lookup yields CDR1 SGDLS and CDR2 YYNGEE.